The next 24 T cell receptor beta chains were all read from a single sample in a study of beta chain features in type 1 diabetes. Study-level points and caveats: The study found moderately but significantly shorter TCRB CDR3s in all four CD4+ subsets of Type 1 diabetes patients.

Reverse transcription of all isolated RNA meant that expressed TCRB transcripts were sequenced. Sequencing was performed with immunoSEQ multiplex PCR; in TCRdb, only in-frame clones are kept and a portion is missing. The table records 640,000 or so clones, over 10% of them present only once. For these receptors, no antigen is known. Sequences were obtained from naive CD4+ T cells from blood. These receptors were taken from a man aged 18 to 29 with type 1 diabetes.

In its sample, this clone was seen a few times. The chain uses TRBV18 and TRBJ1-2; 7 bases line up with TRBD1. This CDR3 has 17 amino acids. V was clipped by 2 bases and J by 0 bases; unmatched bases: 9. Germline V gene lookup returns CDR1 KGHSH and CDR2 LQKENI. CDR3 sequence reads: CASSPGTAAETNYGYTF. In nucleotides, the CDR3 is TGTGCCAGCTCACCAGGGACAGCGGCTGAGACTAACTATGGCTACACCTTC.

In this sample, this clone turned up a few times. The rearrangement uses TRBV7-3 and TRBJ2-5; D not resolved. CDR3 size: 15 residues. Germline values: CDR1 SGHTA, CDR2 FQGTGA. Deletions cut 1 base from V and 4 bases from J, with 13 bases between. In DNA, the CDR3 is TGTGCCAGCAGCTTAAGCTGGGCTACTCTAGAGACCCAGTACTTC. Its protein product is CASSLSWATLETQYF.

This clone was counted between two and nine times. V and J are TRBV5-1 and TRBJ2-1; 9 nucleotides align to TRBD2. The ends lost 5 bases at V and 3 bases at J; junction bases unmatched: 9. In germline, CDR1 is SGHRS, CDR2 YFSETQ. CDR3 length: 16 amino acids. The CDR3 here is CASRPLAGTIYNEQFF. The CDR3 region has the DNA TGCGCCAGCAGGCCCCTAGCGGGGACAATCTACAATGAGCAGTTCTTC.

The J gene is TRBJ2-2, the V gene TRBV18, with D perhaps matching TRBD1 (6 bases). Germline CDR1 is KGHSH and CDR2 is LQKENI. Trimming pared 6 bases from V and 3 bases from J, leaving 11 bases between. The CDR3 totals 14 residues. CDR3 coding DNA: TGTGCCAGCTCGGATAACAGGGACACCGGGGAGCTGTTTTTT. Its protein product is CASSDNRDTGELFF. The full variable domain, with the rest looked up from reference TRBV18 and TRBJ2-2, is NAGVMQNPRHLVRRRGQEARLRCSPMKGHSHVYWYRQLPEEGLKFMVYLQKENIIDESGMPKERFSAEFPKEGPSILRIQQVVRGDSAAYFCASSDNRDTGELFFGEGSRLTVL.

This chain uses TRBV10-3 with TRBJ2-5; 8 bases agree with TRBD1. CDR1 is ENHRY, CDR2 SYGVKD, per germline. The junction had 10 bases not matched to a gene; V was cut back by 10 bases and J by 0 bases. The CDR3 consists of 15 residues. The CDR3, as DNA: TGTGCCACCACCCCATCAGGGGGCAACCAAGAGACCCAGTACTTC. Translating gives CATTPSGGNQETQYF.

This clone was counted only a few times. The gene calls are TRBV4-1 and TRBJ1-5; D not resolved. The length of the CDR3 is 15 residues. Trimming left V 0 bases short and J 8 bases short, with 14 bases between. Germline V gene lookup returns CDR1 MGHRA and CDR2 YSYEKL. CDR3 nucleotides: TGCGCCAGCAGCCAAGATGACGGACCTTGGGAGCCCCAGCATTTT. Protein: CASSQDDGPWEPQHF.

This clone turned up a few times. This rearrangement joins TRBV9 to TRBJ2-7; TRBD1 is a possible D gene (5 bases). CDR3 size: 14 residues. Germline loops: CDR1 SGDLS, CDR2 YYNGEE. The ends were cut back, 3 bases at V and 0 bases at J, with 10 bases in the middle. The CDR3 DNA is TGTGCCAGCAGCGCCATGACAGACTCCTACGAGCAGTACTTC. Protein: CASSAMTDSYEQYF.

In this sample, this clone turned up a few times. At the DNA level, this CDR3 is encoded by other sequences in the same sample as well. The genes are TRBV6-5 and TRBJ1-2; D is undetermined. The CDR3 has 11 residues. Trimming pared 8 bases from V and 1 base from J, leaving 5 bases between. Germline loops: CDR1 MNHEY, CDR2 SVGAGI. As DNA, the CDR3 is TGTGCCAGCTCCAGTAACTATGGCTACACCTTC. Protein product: CASSSNYGYTF.

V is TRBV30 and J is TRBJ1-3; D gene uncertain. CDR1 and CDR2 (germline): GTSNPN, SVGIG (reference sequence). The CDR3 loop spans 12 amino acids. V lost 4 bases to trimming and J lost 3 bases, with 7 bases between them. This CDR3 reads CAWTIIGNTIYF. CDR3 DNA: TGTGCCTGGACGATAATTGGAAACACCATATATTTT.

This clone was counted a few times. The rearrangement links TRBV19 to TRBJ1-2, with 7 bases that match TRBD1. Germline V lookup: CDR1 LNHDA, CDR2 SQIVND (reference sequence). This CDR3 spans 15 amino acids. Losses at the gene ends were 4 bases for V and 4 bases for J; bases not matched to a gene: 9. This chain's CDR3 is CASSRSAQGSYGYTF. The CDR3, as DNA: TGTGCCAGTAGTAGGTCGGCACAGGGGTCCTATGGCTACACCTTC.

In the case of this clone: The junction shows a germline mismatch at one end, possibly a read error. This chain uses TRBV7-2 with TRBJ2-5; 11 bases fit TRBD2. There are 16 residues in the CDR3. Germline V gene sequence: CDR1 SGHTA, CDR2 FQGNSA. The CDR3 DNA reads TGTGCCAGCAGCTTAGCGTGGACTAGCGGGCAAGGGACCCAGTACTTC. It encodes CASSLAWTSGQGTQYF. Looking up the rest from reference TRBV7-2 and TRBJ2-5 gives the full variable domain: GAGVSQSPSNKVTEKGKDVELRCDPISGHTALYWYRQSLGQGLEFLIYFQGNSAPDKSGLPSDRFSAERTGGSVSTLTIQRTQQEDSAVYLCASSLAWTSGQGTQYFGPGTRLLVL.

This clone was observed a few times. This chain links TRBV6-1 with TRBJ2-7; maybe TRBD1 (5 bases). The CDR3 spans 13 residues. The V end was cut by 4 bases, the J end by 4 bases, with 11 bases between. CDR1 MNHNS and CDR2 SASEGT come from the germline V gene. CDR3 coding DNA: TGTGCCAGCAGTGGAAACCAGGGTTACGAGCAGTACTTC. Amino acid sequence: CASSGNQGYEQYF.

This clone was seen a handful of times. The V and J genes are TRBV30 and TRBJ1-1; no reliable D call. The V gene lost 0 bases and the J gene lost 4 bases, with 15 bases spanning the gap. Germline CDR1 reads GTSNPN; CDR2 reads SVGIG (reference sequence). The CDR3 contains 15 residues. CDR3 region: CAWSVQIGMGTEAFF. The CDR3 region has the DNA TGTGCCTGGAGTGTACAGATAGGGATGGGCACTGAAGCTTTCTTT.

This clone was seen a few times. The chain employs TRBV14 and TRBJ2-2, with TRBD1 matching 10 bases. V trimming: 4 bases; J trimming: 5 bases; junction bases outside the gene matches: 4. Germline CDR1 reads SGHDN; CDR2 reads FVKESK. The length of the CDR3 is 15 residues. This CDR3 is CASSRDRGWTGELFF. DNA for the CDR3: TGTGCCAGCAGCCGGGACAGGGGATGGACCGGGGAGCTGTTTTTT.

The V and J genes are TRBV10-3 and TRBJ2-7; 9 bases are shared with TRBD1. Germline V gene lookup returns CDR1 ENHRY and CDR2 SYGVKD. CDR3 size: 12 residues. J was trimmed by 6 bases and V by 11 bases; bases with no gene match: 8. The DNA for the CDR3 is TGTGCCGTGCGGGACAGGGACGTCGAGCAGTACTTC. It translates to CAVRDRDVEQYF.

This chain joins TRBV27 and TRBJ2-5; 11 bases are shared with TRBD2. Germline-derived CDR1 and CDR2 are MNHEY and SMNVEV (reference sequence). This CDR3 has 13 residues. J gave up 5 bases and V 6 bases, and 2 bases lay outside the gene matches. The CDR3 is CASRGLAVETQYF. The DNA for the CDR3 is TGTGCCAGCAGGGGACTAGCGGTGGAGACCCAGTACTTC.

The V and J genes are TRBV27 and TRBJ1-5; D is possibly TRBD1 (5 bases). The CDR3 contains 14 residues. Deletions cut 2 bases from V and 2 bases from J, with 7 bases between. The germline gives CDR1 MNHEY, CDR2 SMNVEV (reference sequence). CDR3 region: CASSLGRGNQPQHF. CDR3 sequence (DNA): TGTGCCAGCAGTTTAGGCAGGGGCAATCAGCCCCAGCATTTT.

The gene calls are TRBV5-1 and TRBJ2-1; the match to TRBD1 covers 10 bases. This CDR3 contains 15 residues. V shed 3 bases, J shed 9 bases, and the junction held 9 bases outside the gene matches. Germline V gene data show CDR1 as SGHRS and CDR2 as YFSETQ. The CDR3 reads CASSSGTGDYSEQFF. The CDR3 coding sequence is TGCGCCAGCAGCTCCGGGACAGGGGACTATAGTGAGCAGTTCTTC.

Here the CDR3 reads CASSGRTENTEAFF. The CDR3 region has the DNA TGTGCCAGTAGTGGAAGGACAGAGAACACTGAAGCTTTCTTT. The V gene is TRBV19, the J gene TRBJ1-1; tentative D call: TRBD1 (6 bases). The CDR3 runs to 14 residues. V shed 5 bases and J shed 1 base, with 11 bases lying between them. The germline V gene encodes CDR1 LNHDA and CDR2 SQIVND (reference sequence). The whole variable domain, filled in from reference TRBV19 and TRBJ1-1, reads DGGITQSPKYLFRKEGQNVTLSCEQNLNHDAMYWYRQDPGQGLRLIYYSQIVNDFQKGDIAEGYSVSREKKESFPLTVTSAQKNPTAFYLCASSGRTENTEAFFGQGTRLTVV.

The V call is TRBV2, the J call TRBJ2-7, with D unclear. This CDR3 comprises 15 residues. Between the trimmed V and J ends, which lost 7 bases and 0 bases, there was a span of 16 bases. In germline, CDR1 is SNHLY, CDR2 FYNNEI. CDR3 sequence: CASTLRVDLSYEQYF. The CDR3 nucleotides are TGTGCCAGCACGCTGCGAGTGGACCTCTCCTACGAGCAGTACTTC.

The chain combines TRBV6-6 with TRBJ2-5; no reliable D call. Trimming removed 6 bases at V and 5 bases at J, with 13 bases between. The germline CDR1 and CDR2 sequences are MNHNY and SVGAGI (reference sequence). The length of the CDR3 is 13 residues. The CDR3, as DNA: TGTGCCAGCAGCCGCGGTTTCCGGGAGACCCAGTACTTC. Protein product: CASSRGFRETQYF.

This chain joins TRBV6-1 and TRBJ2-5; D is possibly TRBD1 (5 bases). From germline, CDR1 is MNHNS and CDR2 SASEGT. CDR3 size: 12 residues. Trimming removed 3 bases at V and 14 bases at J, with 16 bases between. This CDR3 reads CASSENRQPSYF. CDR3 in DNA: TGTGCCAGCAGTGAGAATCGACAGCCAAGCTACTTC.

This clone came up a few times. CDR3: CASSHRTQDTEAFF. The CDR3 bases are TGTGCCAGCAGCCACAGGACTCAGGACACTGAAGCTTTCTTT. The chain joins TRBV16 to TRBJ1-1; D not certain. Trimming shortened V by 3 bases and J by 3 bases, and 11 bases separated the two germline ends. CDR1 is KGHSY and CDR2 is FQNENV in the germline V gene. The CDR3 length is 14 residues.

The CDR3 region has the DNA TGTGCCAGCAGCAATACCTACGAGCAGTACTTC. Translating it yields CASSNTYEQYF. V is TRBV14 and J is TRBJ2-7; no firm D call. V was trimmed by 5 bases and J by 2 bases, leaving 4 bases between them. The CDR3 extends over 11 amino acids. Germline CDR1 SGHDN, CDR2 FVKESK.